A single sample gave rise to the 11 T cell receptor beta chains below, sequenced in a study of blood T cell repertoires in COVID-19. Measured with immunoSEQ multiplex PCR; TCRdb has only the in-frame clones, and not every one. The table records over 200,000 clones, approximately 90% of them present only once. Sequencing was done on a sample of PBMCs or T cells enriched from blood (not recorded which). These receptors came from a man aged 18-30 years with acute COVID-19.

The chain joins TRBV30 to TRBJ1-1; a weak D match, TRBD1 (5 bases). Germline V gene data show CDR1 as GTSNPN and CDR2 as SVGIG (reference sequence). The CDR3 runs to 13 residues. Trimming removed 1 base from V and 7 bases from J, with 13 bases in between. CDR3 residues: CAWSDPGLGEAFF. The CDR3 nucleotides read TGTGCCTGGAGTGACCCGGGACTTGGTGAAGCTTTCTTT.

The chain recombines TRBV6-5 with TRBJ2-1, with TRBD2 matching over 7 bases. The CDR3 covers 15 residues. Unmatched junction bases numbered 6, after V lost 7 bases and J lost 0 bases. CDR1 is MNHEY and CDR2 is SVGAGI in the germline V gene. CDR3 bases: TGTGCCAGCAAAGTGGGCGGGAGCTCCTACAATGAGCAGTTCTTC. Protein sequence: CASKVGGSSYNEQFF.

The chain uses TRBV30 and TRBJ1-4; D is possibly TRBD1 (5 bases). Germline V gene lookup returns CDR1 GTSNPN and CDR2 SVGIG (reference sequence). V was shortened by 7 bases and J by 7 bases, with 16 bases between the two germline ends. The CDR3 covers 13 residues. The DNA of the CDR3 is TGTGCCTCGACGGGGACTACGGGTGAAAAACTGTTTTTT. The encoded protein is CASTGTTGEKLFF. Combining the CDR3 with reference TRBV30 and TRBJ1-4 gives the whole variable domain SQTIHQWPATLVQPVGSPLSLECTVEGTSNPNLYWYRQAAGRGLQLLFYSVGIGQISSEVPQNLSASRPQDRQFILSSKKLLLSDSGFYLCASTGTTGEKLFFGSGTQLSVL.

The rearrangement uses TRBV4-1 and TRBJ1-1; D is unresolved. The V end was cut by 8 bases, the J end by 1 base, with 11 bases between. The CDR3 has 13 amino acids. Germline CDR1 is MGHRA and CDR2 is YSYEKL. The CDR3 here is CASSLPGNTEAFF. The CDR3 DNA is TGCGCCAGCTCCCTGCCGGGGAACACTGAAGCTTTCTTT.

The chain joins TRBV5-1 to TRBJ1-1, with unresolved D. CDR1 and CDR2 (germline): SGHRS, YFSETQ. Trimming took off 2 bases at V and 6 bases at J, with 11 bases between the two ends. The CDR3 contains 13 residues. The CDR3 loop is CASSFGGIAEAFF. In nucleotides, the CDR3 is TGCGCCAGCAGCTTTGGAGGGATCGCTGAAGCTTTCTTT.

This clone was recorded only once. The chain carries TRBV24-1 and TRBJ1-1; D might be TRBD1 (5 bases). CDR3 length: 13 residues. Trimming removed 4 bases from V and 11 bases from J, with 16 bases in between. Germline CDR1 KGHDR, CDR2 SFDVKD. CDR3 sequence reads: CATSEPGGVRAFF. The CDR3 nucleotides are TGTGCCACCAGTGAACCAGGAGGGGTTCGGGCTTTCTTT.

This clone was detected a few times. The chain employs TRBV28 and TRBJ2-1; 7 nucleotides agree with TRBD2. V lost 6 bases to trimming and J lost 4 bases; unmatched junction nucleotides: 3. Germline CDR1 and CDR2: MDHEN and SYDVKM. This CDR3 is 13 amino acids long. In DNA, the CDR3 is TGTGCCAGCAGCCAGCGGGATTACAATGAGCAGTTCTTC. It codes for CASSQRDYNEQFF.

The chain employs TRBV12-3 or TRBV12-4 and TRBJ1-6; 7 bases agree with TRBD1. J gave up 15 bases and V 2 bases, and 7 bases lay outside the gene matches. This CDR3 is built from 13 residues. CDR3 sequence: CASSLSGTVYLHF. In DNA form, the CDR3 reads TGTGCCAGCAGTTTATCAGGGACAGTTTACCTCCACTTT.

This clone was counted only a few times. V usage is TRBV6-4 and J usage is TRBJ1-1; D might be TRBD1 (6 bases). The CDR3 has 14 residues. The V end lost 4 bases, the J end lost 3 bases, and 12 bases lay between the germline ends. Germline values: CDR1 MRHNA, CDR2 SNTAGT. The CDR3 reads CASSGSGEDTEAFF. In nucleotides, the CDR3 is TGTGCCAGCAGTGGCTCAGGGGAAGACACTGAAGCTTTCTTT.

The chain recombines TRBV19 with TRBJ1-5; D gene uncertain. Trimming pared 9 bases from V and 1 base from J, leaving 13 bases between. The germline V gene has CDR1 LNHDA and CDR2 SQIVND (reference sequence). The CDR3 consists of 14 residues. The CDR3 region is CASPMGVSNQPQHF. The CDR3 coding sequence is TGTGCCAGCCCGATGGGCGTAAGCAATCAGCCCCAGCATTTT.

The chain employs TRBV7-2 and TRBJ2-7; possibly TRBD2 for D (5 bases). The V gene's germline CDR1 is SGHTA and CDR2 FQGNSA. The CDR3 is 13 amino acids. V was shortened by 0 bases and J by 8 bases, with 11 bases between the two germline ends. Here the CDR3 reads CASSLAAEAKQYF. CDR3 nucleotides: TGTGCCAGCAGCTTAGCGGCGGAGGCCAAGCAGTACTTC.